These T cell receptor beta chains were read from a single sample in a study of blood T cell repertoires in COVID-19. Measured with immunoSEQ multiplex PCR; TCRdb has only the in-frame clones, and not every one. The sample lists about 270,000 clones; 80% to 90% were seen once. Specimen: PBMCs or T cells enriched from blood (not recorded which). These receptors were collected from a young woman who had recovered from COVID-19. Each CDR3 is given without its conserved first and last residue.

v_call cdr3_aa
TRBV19 ASTPGGRMVVANTEAF
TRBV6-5 ASQGAGQPQH
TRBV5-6 ASSLEAGASGNTIY
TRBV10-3 AISERGAQETQY
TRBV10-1 ASDGDMTTNYGYT
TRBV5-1 ASSLSYTQY
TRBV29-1 SVEPGTGLEQY
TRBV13 ASSLRGIGEKLF
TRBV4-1 ASSQGLDLTGDYEQY
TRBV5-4 ASSIDRTPSYEQY
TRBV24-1 ATRSHTSYEQY
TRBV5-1 ASSQGDGNTEAF
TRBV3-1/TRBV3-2 ASSRQGFGYT
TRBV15 ATSSDQGVWTDTQY
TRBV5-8 AGQGINYGYT
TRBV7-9 ANMDSGTGNTGELF
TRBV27 ASSSGTGGVPYEQY
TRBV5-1 ASSLRGGTDYGYT
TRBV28 ASSSTVLYGYT
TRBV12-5 ASGSQGLNTEAF
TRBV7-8 ASSSRDGNYGYT